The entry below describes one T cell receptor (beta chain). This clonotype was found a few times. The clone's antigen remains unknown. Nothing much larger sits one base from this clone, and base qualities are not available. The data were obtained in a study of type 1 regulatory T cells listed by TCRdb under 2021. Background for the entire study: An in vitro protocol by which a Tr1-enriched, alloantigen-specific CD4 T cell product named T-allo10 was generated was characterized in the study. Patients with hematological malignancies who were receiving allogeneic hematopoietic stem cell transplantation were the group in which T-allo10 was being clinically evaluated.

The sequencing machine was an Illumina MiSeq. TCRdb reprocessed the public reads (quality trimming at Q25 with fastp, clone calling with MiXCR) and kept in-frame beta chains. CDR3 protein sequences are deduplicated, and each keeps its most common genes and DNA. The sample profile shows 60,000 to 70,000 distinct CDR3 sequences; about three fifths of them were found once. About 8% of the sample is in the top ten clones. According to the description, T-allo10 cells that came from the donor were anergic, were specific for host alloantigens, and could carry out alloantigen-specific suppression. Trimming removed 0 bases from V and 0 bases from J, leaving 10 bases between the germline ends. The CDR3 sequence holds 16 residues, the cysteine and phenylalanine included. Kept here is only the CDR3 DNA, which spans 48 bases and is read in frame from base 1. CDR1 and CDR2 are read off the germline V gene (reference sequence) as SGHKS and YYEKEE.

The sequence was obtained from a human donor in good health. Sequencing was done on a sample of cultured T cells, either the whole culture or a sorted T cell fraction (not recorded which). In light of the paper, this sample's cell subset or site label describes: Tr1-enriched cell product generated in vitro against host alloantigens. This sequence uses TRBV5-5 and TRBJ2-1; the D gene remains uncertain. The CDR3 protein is CASSLEAASSYNEQFF. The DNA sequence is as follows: TGTGCCAGCAGCTTGGAAGCCGCTAGCTCCTACAATGAGCAGTTCTTC.